Included here is one TCR beta chain sequence, with context. Repertoires were generated with immunoSEQ multiplex PCR, while TCRdb's copy carries only in-frame clones and drops some. The sample consists of 200,000 to 300,000 clones, approximately 90% of them appearing once. These data are taken from a study of blood T cell repertoires in COVID-19. Germline CDR1 and CDR2: SGHVS and FQNEAQ. The V and J ends lost 3 bases and 0 bases respectively, with 8 bases between them. CDR3 length: 14 residues. Sequencing used PBMCs or T cells enriched from blood (not recorded which). The chain employs TRBV7-8 and TRBJ2-5; the D is unclear. The TCR originated in a woman between 40 and 55 years old with acute COVID-19. Here the CDR3 reads CASSFWQYQETQYF. For the CDR3, the DNA is TGTGCCAGCAGCTTTTGGCAGTACCAAGAGACCCAGTACTTC.